The 14 T cell receptor beta chains presented below share a single source sample, sequenced in a study of blood T cell repertoires in COVID-19. Data came from immunoSEQ multiplex PCR; TCRdb stores just in-frame clones and leaves some out. The table shows approximately 220,000 clones, with 85% to 90% occurring only once. The source material was PBMCs or T cells enriched from blood (not recorded which). These receptors were obtained from a young woman with acute COVID-19.

The chain joins TRBV19 to TRBJ1-6; maybe TRBD1 (5 bases). The CDR3 extends over 17 amino acids. The germline CDR1 and CDR2 sequences are LNHDA and SQIVND (reference sequence). The germline V and J ends were trimmed by 4 bases and 9 bases, with 22 bases remaining between them. The CDR3 loop reads CASSNPRQPVDGSPLHF. In DNA form, the CDR3 reads TGTGCCAGTAGTAACCCTAGACAGCCCGTTGACGGTTCACCCCTCCACTTT.

This chain connects TRBV24-1 to TRBJ1-5; 9 nucleotides align to TRBD1. The CDR3 runs 15 residues. The junction had 4 bases not matched to a gene; V was cut back by 3 bases and J by 5 bases. CDR1 KGHDR and CDR2 SFDVKD come from the germline V gene. The CDR3, as DNA: TGTGCCACCAGTGATAAGAACAGGGGGCATCAGCCCCAGCATTTT. Translating it yields CATSDKNRGHQPQHF.

The chain has TRBV7-2 and TRBJ2-2; tentatively, D is TRBD2 (5 bases). The V gene's germline CDR1 is SGHTA and CDR2 FQGNSA. The CDR3 spans 16 residues. Trimming left V 2 bases short and J 2 bases short, with 12 bases between. The CDR3 DNA reads TGTGCCAGCAGCTTAAGGCCGGGGTTAAACACCGGGGAGCTGTTTTTT. This sequence encodes CASSLRPGLNTGELFF.

V gene TRBV7-2 combines with J gene TRBJ2-7; 9 bases map to TRBD1. The CDR3 has 16 residues. The germline V gene has CDR1 SGHTA and CDR2 FQGNSA. The junction had 14 bases not matched to a gene; V was cut back by 5 bases and J by 6 bases. CDR3 DNA: TGTGCCAGCAGCATATGGGGACAGGGACTGCCTCCCGAGCAGTACTTC. Protein sequence: CASSIWGQGLPPEQYF.

This clone was counted a single time. This sequence joins TRBV9 and TRBJ2-7; D remains unclear. The CDR3 runs 14 residues. V was trimmed by 1 base and J by 6 bases, leaving 14 bases between them. In germline, CDR1 is SGDLS, CDR2 YYNGEE. The CDR3: CASSVKLGSLEQYF. DNA of the CDR3: TGTGCCAGCAGCGTAAAACTTGGTTCGCTCGAGCAGTACTTC.

The rearrangement uses TRBV5-1 and TRBJ2-7; 9 nucleotides line up with TRBD1. The CDR3 runs to 17 residues. J gave up 2 bases and V 0 bases, and 9 bases lay outside the gene matches. Per the germline V gene, CDR1 is SGHRS and CDR2 is YFSETQ. The CDR3, as DNA: TGCGCCAGCAGCTTGGCCGGGGACAGGGCAGTAACCTACGAGCAGTACTTC. The encoded protein is CASSLAGDRAVTYEQYF.

This clone has a handful of counts. The rearrangement links TRBV2 to TRBJ2-7; D is undetermined. There are 13 residues in the CDR3. Germline V lookup: CDR1 SNHLY, CDR2 FYNNEI. Deletions cut 3 bases from V and 10 bases from J, with 16 bases between. The CDR3 loop reads CASSDWAERSQYF. The CDR3 DNA sequence: TGTGCCAGCAGTGATTGGGCAGAAAGGTCCCAGTACTTC.

The rearrangement uses TRBV5-1 and TRBJ2-2, with 8 bases fitting TRBD2. V dropped 2 bases and J dropped 4; count of bases not matched to a gene: 4. The CDR3 length is 15 residues. Germline-derived CDR1 and CDR2 are SGHRS and YFSETQ. CDR3 DNA sequence: TGCGCCAGCAGCTTATTAGCGGGAACCACCGGGGAGCTGTTTTTT. This encodes CASSLLAGTTGELFF.

V is TRBV20-1 and J is TRBJ1-6; tentatively, D is TRBD1 (6 bases). Trimming pared 6 bases from V and 8 bases from J, leaving 17 bases between. In germline, CDR1 is DFQATT, CDR2 SNEGSKA (reference sequence). This CDR3 has 14 amino acids. The CDR3, as DNA: TGCAGTGCAAGTGCTGGTACAGGGTATTCACCCCTCCACTTT. It specifies CSASAGTGYSPLHF.

V is TRBV5-1 and J is TRBJ2-3, with 10 nucleotides matching TRBD1. The CDR3 is 17 residues long. V lost 1 base to trimming and J lost 4 bases; unmatched junction nucleotides: 9. The germline gives CDR1 SGHRS, CDR2 YFSETQ. The CDR3 spells CASSLSRTGGRSDTQYF. The CDR3 bases are TGCGCCAGCAGCTTGAGTCGGACAGGGGGACGGTCAGATACGCAGTATTTT. The full variable domain, its missing parts supplied by reference TRBV5-1 and TRBJ2-3, is KAGVTQTPRYLIKTRGQQVTLSCSPISGHRSVSWYQQTPGQGLQFLFEYFSETQRNKGNFPGRFSGRQFSNSRSEMNVSTLELGDSALYLCASSLSRTGGRSDTQYFGPGTRLTVL.

CDR3 sequence (DNA): TGTGCCAGCAGTTTGGGACAGGGCATCTATGGCTACACCTTC. This gives the protein CASSLGQGIYGYTF. The chain carries TRBV28 and TRBJ1-2; TRBD1 matches at 9 bases. Losses at the gene ends were 3 bases for V and 4 bases for J; bases not matched to a gene: 3. Per germline, CDR1 MDHEN and CDR2 SYDVKM. CDR3 size: 14 residues.

The chain joins TRBV7-2 to TRBJ1-3; TRBD1 aligns across 7 bases. V lost 5 bases, J lost 4 bases, and 8 bases stayed unmatched. The CDR3 is 15 residues long. Germline CDR1 is SGHTA and CDR2 is FQGNSA. In nucleotides, the CDR3 is TGTGCCAGCAGCCCCGACAGGGCAACCGGAAACACCATATATTTT. Translated, it gives CASSPDRATGNTIYF.

The CDR3 sequence: CASSLDTHYGYTF. CDR3 sequence (DNA): TGTGCCAGCAGCTTAGACACCCACTATGGCTACACCTTC. The chain carries TRBV5-5 and TRBJ1-2, with D unclear. Germline values: CDR1 SGHKS, CDR2 YYEKEE (reference sequence). CDR3 length: 13 residues. The V and J ends lost 2 bases and 3 bases respectively, with 8 bases between them.

This chain's CDR3 is CASSEDRGRTEAFF. DNA of the CDR3: TGCGCCAGCAGTGAGGACAGGGGGCGTACTGAAGCTTTCTTT. The rearrangement uses TRBV10-2 and TRBJ1-1, with TRBD1 identical over 10 bases. Germline CDR1 WSHSY, CDR2 SAAADI. Trimming at V came to 2 bases and at J to 5 bases, leaving 2 bases not matched to a gene. The CDR3 loop spans 14 amino acids.